Following are 7 T cell receptor beta chains from one sample sequenced in a study of shared T cell receptors in the human thymus. Clones were read by immunoSEQ multiplex PCR, and TCRdb kept only the in-frame ones, dropping some. Of more than 550,000 clones listed, 87% are singletons. This sample also appeared in a second study, on human thymus T cells.

The sequencing sample was made of thymocytes. The receptors stem from a boy under three years old with a congenital heart defect.

The chain is built from TRBV5-1 and TRBJ2-7, with 10 bases lining up with TRBD2. Germline V gene sequence: CDR1 SGHRS, CDR2 YFSETQ. This CDR3 comprises 19 residues. V dropped 0 bases and J dropped 2; count of bases not matched to a gene: 14. The CDR3 nucleotides read TGCGCCAGCAGCTTGGTCCGGACTAGCGGAGACCTATTTCCCTACGAGCAGTACTTC. This encodes CASSLVRTSGDLFPYEQYF.

This clone came up once. V and J are TRBV5-1 and TRBJ1-1, with 8 bases lining up with TRBD1. CDR1 and CDR2 from the germline V gene are SGHRS and YFSETQ. V shed 4 bases, J shed 4 bases, and the junction held 6 bases outside the gene matches. The CDR3 contains 14 residues. In DNA form, the CDR3 reads TGCGCCAGCAGCAGAAAACAGGGGGGCACTGAAGCTTTCTTT. It is translated as CASSRKQGGTEAFF.

The V call is TRBV28, the J call TRBJ2-5; possibly TRBD2 for D (5 bases). The germline V gene has CDR1 MDHEN and CDR2 SYDVKM. This CDR3 comprises 14 residues. V dropped 6 bases and J dropped 7 bases, with 18 bases sitting between them. CDR3: CASRPRGRTGTQYF. CDR3 bases: TGTGCCAGCAGGCCCCGGGGAAGGACGGGGACCCAGTACTTC. The full variable domain, rest sourced from reference TRBV28 and TRBJ2-5, is DVKVTQSSRYLVKRTGEKVFLECVQDMDHENMFWYRQDPGLGLRLIYFSYDVKMKEKGDIPEGYSVSREKKERFSLILESASTNQTSMYLCASRPRGRTGTQYFGPGTRLLVL.

The V call is TRBV11-2, the J call TRBJ2-6; TRBD1 agrees at 9 bases. The CDR3 covers 18 residues. The ends lost 5 bases at V and 0 bases at J; junction bases unmatched: 8. CDR1 is SGHAT and CDR2 is FQNNGV in the germline V gene. This chain's CDR3 is CASSLNRGHGSGANVLTF. The CDR3 bases are TGTGCCAGCAGCCTCAACAGGGGGCACGGCTCTGGGGCCAACGTCCTGACTTTC.

The chain uses TRBV7-8 and TRBJ2-7, with D possibly TRBD2 on 6 matching bases. This CDR3 has 15 amino acids. Trimming took off 0 bases at V and 1 base at J, with 10 bases between the two ends. The germline CDR1 and CDR2 sequences are SGHVS and FQNEAQ. The CDR3 DNA follows: TGTGCCAGCAGCTTAGCAGTAGCGGTGTCCTACGAGCAGTACTTC. The encoded protein is CASSLAVAVSYEQYF.

CDR3 loop: CASSRTGTRDNEQFF. The CDR3, as DNA: TGTGCCAGCAGCCGGACAGGGACCCGGGACAATGAGCAGTTCTTC. The chain links TRBV11-1 to TRBJ2-1; 8 positions match TRBD1. Germline V lookup: CDR1 SGHAT, CDR2 FQDESV (reference sequence). The J segment lost 5 bases and the V segment lost 5 bases, leaving 8 bases of the junction unmatched. The CDR3 is 15 residues long.

The chain carries TRBV11-3 and TRBJ1-1; D gene uncertain. The CDR3 spans 13 residues. V lost 7 bases, J lost 4 bases, and 13 bases lay in between. Germline CDR1 is SGHNT and CDR2 is YENEEA. The CDR3, as DNA: TGTGCCAGCAAAGCAGCGATCATCACTGAAGCTTTCTTT. It encodes CASKAAIITEAFF.